This TCR beta chain was recorded in a study of long-term antiretroviral therapy in people with HIV. Study as a whole: When the earliest samples were collected, ART was typically delayed until CD4 counts fell.

The CDR3 totals 15 residues. Germline V gene sequence: CDR1 MNHEY, CDR2 SVGAGI. J gave up 2 bases and V 6 bases, and 4 bases lay outside the gene matches. Sequencing relied on immunoSEQ assay v3.0, run at survey level. TCRdb keeps only in-frame clones here, not all; method: immunoSEQ multiplex PCR. The sample includes more than 30,000 clones, 70% to 80% seen only once; the top ten take 3.2%. This TCR derives from a young man with HIV. The chain recombines TRBV6-5 with TRBJ1-3, with 10 bases matching TRBD1. The sample was unsorted PBMCs, taken 1.9 years after starting antiretroviral therapy. The CDR3 reads CASRPGTGAGNTIYF. CDR3 nucleotide sequence: TGTGCCAGCAGACCAGGGACAGGGGCTGGAAACACCATATATTTT.